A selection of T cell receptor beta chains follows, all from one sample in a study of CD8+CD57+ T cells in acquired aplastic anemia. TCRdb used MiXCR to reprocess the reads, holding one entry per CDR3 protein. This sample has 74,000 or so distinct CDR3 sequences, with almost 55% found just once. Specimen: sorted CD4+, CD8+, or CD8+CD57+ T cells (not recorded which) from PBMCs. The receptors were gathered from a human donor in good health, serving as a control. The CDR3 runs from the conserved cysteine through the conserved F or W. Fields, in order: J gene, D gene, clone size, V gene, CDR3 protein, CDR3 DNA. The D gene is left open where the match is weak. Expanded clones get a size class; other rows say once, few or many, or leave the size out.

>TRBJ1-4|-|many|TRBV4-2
CASSQDSYASTNEKLFF
TGTGCCAGCAGCCAAGATTCGTACGCCTCAACTAATGAAAAACTGTTTTTT
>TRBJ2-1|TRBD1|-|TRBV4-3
CASSPTQGGYNEQFF
TGCGCCAGCAGCCCAACACAGGGGGGCTACAATGAGCAGTTCTTC
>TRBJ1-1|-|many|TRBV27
CASRTQGLNTEAFF
TGTGCCAGCAGGACCCAGGGATTGAACACTGAAGCTTTCTTT
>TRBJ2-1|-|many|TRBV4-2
CASSQDGRGAGFNEQFF
TGTGCCAGCAGCCAAGATGGCCGGGGGGCAGGTTTCAATGAGCAGTTCTTC
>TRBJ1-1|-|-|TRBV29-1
CSVETIEAFF
TGCAGCGTTGAAACGATCGAAGCTTTCTTT
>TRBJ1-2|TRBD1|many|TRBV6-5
CASSYSNRGLYGYTF
TGTGCCAGCAGTTACTCTAATAGGGGGCTCTATGGCTACACCTTC
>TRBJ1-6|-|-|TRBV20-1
CSAANTGIGSPLHF
TGCAGTGCCGCAAATACAGGGATCGGTTCACCCCTCCACTTT
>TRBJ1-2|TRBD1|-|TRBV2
CASSVGTGFNYGYTF
TGTGCCAGCAGTGTAGGGACAGGGTTTAACTATGGCTACACCTTC
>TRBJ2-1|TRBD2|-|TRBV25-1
CASSETGGGDEQFF
TGTGCCAGCAGTGAAACGGGAGGCGGGGATGAGCAGTTCTTC
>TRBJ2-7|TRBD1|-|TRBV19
CASSITDRGGQYF
TGTGCCAGTAGTATAACGGACAGGGGCGGGCAGTACTTC
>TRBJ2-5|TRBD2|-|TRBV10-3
CAISGAGGNQETQYF
TGTGCCATCAGTGGGGCCGGGGGGAACCAAGAGACCCAGTACTTC
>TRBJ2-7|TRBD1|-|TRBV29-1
CSVRFGQGGGEQYF
TGCAGCGTTCGTTTTGGACAGGGAGGCGGGGAGCAGTACTTC
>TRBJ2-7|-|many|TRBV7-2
CASSLIHRSYEQYF
TGTGCCAGCAGCTTAATCCACAGATCCTACGAGCAGTACTTC
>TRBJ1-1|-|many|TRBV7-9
CASSPRGINTEAFF
TGTGCCAGCAGCCCCAGGGGAATAAACACTGAAGCTTTCTTT
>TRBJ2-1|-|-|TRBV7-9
CASSPGYEQFF
TGTGCCAGCAGCCCAGGGTACGAGCAGTTCTTC
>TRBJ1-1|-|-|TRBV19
CATSWGVAEAFF
TGTGCCACCTCATGGGGGGTCGCTGAAGCTTTCTTT
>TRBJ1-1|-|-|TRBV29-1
CSVDTEAFF
TGCAGCGTTGACACTGAAGCTTTCTTT
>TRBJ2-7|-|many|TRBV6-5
CASSYNRDTAYEQYF
TGTGCCAGCAGTTACAATCGGGACACTGCCTACGAGCAGTACTTC
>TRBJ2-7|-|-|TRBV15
CATSRDDPGTYEQYF
TGTGCCACCAGCAGAGATGATCCCGGGACCTACGAGCAGTACTTC
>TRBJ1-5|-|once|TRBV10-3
CAISGGGTPQHF
TGTGCCATCAGTGGAGGGGGAACACCCCAGCATTTT
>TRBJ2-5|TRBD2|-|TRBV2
CASSGEGETQYF
TGTGCCAGCAGTGGGGAGGGAGAGACCCAGTACTTC
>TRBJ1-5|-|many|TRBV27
CASGGYPQHF
TGTGCCAGCGGAGGGTATCCCCAGCATTTT
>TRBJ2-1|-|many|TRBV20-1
CSARLPEGVSYNEQFF
TGCAGTGCTAGGCTTCCCGAGGGTGTCTCCTACAATGAGCAGTTCTTC
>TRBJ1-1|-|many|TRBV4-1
CASSHVGTGRNTEAFF
TGCGCCAGCAGCCACGTGGGGACGGGAAGGAACACTGAAGCTTTCTTT
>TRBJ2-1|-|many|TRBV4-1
CASGSGVKDSSYNEQFF
TGCGCCAGCGGCTCCGGAGTCAAGGACAGCTCCTACAATGAGCAGTTCTTC
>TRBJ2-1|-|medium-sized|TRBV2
CASSEGAFHSNEQFF
TGTGCCAGCAGTGAAGGGGCGTTCCACTCCAATGAGCAGTTCTTC
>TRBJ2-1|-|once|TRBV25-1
CASRSDWDSYNEQFF
TGTGCCAGCAGGTCCGACTGGGATTCCTACAATGAGCAGTTCTTC
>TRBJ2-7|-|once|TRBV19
CASSIVGRGEQYF
TGTGCCAGTAGTATAGTAGGCAGAGGGGAGCAGTACTTC
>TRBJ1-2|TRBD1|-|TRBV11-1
CASRPRQGGANYGYTF
TGTGCCAGCAGACCTCGACAGGGGGGGGCAAACTATGGCTACACCTTC
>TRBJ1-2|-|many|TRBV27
CASSLGLADGYTF
TGTGCCAGCAGTTTAGGGCTAGCGGATGGCTACACCTTC
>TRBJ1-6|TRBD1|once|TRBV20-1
CSPDRRDSPLHF
TGCAGCCCGGACAGGAGAGATTCACCCCTCCACTTT